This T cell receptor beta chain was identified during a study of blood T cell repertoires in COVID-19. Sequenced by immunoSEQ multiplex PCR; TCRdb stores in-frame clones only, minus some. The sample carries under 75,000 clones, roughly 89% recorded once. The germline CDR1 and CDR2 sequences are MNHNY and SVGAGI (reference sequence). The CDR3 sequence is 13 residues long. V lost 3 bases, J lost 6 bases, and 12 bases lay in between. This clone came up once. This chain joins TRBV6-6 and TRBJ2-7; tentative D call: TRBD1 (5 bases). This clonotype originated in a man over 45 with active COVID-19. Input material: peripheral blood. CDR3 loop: CASSYNEGAEQYF. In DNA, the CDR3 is TGTGCCAGCAGTTATAATGAAGGGGCCGAGCAGTACTTC.